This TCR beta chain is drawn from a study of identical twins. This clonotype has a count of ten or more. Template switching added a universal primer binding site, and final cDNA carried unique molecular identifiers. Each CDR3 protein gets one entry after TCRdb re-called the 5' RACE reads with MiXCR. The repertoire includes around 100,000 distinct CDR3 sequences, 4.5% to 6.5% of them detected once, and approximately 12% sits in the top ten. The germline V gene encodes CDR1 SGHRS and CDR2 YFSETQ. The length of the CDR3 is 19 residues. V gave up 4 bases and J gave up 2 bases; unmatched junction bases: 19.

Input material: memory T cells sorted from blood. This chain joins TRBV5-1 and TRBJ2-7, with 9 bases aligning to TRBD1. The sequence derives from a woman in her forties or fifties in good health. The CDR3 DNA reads TGCGCCAGCAGCGCTACAGGGGGCTTCGAACTAGCGAATCCCTACGAGCAGTACTTC. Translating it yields CASSATGGFELANPYEQYF.